This T cell receptor beta chain was identified in a study of shared clonotypes between healthy human individuals. Study-level information: Those who served as donors were two women and a few men between the ages of 18 and 49. Each donor's CD8 memory used one plate, CD8 naive two, each CD4 subset three.

Method: immunoSEQ multiplex PCR; TCRdb's copy keeps in-frame clones and lacks some. The sample lists a few million clones; approximately 96% were seen once. The CDR3 covers 14 residues. Germline V gene lookup returns CDR1 SNHLY and CDR2 FYNNEI. The V end lost 4 bases, the J end lost 5 bases, and 14 bases lay between the germline ends. Study observations and caveats: Non-shared clonotypes displayed generation probabilities falling below those of clonotypes present in all four donors.

About this clone itself: Its antigen is unknown.

The specimen sequenced was naive CD4+ T cells sorted from blood. Subset here: CD45RA+ positively selected. The genes are TRBV2 and TRBJ2-5, with unresolved D. The source is a young man in good health. CDR3 amino acids: CASSAGVHGETQYF. The CDR3 bases are TGTGCCAGCAGTGCTGGGGTACACGGGGAGACCCAGTACTTC.